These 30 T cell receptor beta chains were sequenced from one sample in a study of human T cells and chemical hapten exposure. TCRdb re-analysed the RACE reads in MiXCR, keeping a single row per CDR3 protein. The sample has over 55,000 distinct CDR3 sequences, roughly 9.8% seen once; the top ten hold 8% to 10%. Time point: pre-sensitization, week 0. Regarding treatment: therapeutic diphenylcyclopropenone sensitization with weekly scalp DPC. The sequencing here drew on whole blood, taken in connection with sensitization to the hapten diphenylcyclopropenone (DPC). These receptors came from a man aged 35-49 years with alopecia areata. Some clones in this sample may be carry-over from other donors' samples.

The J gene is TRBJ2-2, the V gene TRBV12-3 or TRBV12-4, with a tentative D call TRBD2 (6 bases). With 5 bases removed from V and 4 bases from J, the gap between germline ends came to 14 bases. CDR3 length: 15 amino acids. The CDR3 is CASSVPSVGTGELFF. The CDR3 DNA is TGTGCCAGCAGTGTTCCTAGCGTTGGCACCGGGGAGCTGTTTTTT.

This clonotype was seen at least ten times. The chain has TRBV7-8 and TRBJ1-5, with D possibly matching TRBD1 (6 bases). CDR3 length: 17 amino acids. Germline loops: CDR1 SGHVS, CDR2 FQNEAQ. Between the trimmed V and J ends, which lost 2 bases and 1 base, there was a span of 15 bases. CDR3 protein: CASSLSTRQGSNQPQHF. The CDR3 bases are TGTGCCAGCAGCTTAAGTACGAGGCAGGGGAGCAATCAGCCCCAGCATTTT.

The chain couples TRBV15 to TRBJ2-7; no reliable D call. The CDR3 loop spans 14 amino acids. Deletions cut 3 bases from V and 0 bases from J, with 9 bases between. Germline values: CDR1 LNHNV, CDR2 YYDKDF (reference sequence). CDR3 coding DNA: TGTGCCACCAGCAGGACTGCAAGCTCCTACGAGCAGTACTTC. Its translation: CATSRTASSYEQYF. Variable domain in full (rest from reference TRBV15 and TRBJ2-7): DAMVIQNPRYQVTQFGKPVTLSCSQTLNHNVMYWYQQKSSQAPKLLFHYYDKDFNNEADTPDNFQSRRPNTSFCFLDIRSPGLGDTAMYLCATSRTASSYEQYFGPGTRLTVT.

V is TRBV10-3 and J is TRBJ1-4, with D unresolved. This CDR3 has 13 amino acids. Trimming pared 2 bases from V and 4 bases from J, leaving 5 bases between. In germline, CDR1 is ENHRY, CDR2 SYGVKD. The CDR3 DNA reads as TGTGCCATCAGTGAGGGGTTTAATGAAAAACTGTTTTTT. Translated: CAISEGFNEKLFF.

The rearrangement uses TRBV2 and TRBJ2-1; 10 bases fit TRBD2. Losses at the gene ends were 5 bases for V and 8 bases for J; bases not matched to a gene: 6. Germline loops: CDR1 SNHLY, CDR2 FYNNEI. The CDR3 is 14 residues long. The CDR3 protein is CASSLLAGKHEQFF. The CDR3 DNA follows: TGTGCCAGCAGTCTACTAGCGGGAAAACATGAGCAGTTCTTC.

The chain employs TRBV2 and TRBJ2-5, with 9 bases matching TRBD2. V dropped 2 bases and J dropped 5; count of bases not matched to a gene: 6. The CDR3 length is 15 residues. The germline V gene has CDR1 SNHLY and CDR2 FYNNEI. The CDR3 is CASSENLAGPETQYF. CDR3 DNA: TGTGCCAGCAGTGAAAATCTAGCGGGACCCGAGACCCAGTACTTC.

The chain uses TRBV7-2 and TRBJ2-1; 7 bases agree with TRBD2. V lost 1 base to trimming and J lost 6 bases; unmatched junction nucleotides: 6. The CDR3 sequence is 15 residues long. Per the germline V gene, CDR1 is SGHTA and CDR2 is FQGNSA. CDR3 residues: CASSLEGTTLNEQFF. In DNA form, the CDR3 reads TGTGCCAGCAGCTTAGAAGGGACTACTCTCAATGAGCAGTTCTTC.

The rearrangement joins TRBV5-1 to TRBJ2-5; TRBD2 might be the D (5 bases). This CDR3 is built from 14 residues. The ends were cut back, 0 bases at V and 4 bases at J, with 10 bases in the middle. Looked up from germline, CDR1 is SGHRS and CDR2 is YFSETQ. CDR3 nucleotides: TGCGCCAGCAGCTTGGCCACAACTAGAGAGACCCAGTACTTC. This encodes CASSLATTRETQYF.

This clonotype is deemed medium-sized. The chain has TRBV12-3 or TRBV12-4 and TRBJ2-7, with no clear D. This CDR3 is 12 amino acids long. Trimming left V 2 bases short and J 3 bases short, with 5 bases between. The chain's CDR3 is CASSLSHYEQYF. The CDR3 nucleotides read TGTGCCAGCAGTTTATCCCACTACGAGCAGTACTTC.

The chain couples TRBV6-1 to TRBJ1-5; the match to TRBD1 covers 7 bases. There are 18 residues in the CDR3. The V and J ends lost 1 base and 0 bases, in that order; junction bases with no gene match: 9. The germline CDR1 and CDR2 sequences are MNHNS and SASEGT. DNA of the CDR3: TGTGCCAGCAGTGAAGTCGGACAGGCCGATGATAGCAATCAGCCCCAGCATTTT. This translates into CASSEVGQADDSNQPQHF.

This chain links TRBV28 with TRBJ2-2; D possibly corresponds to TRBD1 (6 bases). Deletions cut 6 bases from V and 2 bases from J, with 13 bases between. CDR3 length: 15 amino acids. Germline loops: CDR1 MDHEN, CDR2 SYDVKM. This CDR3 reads CASSMDSSNTGELFF. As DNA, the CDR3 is TGTGCCAGCAGCATGGACAGCTCCAACACCGGGGAGCTGTTTTTT.

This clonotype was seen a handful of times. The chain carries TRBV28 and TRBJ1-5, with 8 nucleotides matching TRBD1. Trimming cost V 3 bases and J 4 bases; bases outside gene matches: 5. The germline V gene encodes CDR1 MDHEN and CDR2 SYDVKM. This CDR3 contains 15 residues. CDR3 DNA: TGTGCCAGCAGTTTCTCAGGGGGCAATAATCAGCCCCAGCATTTT. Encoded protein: CASSFSGGNNQPQHF.

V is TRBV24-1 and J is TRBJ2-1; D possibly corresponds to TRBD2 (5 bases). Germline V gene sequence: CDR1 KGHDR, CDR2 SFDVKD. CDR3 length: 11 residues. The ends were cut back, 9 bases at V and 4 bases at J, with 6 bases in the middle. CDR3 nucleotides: TGTGCCACCGGGAGATACAATGAGCAGTTCTTC. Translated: CATGRYNEQFF.

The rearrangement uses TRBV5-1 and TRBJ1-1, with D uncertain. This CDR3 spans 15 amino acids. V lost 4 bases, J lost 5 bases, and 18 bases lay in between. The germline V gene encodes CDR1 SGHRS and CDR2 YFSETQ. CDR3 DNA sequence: TGCGCCAGCAGCCCCCCATACGAGGGAGCTACTGAAGCTTTCTTT. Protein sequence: CASSPPYEGATEAFF.

The DNA of the CDR3 is TGTGCCAGCAGTTCCCGGACAGGTCCAGATACGCAGTATTTT. It is translated as CASSSRTGPDTQYF. The V call is TRBV28, the J call TRBJ2-3; 7 bases align to TRBD1. This CDR3 is 14 amino acids long. Germline V lookup: CDR1 MDHEN, CDR2 SYDVKM. V was clipped by 4 bases and J by 4 bases; unmatched bases: 5.

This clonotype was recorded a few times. Here the CDR3 reads CASSLGGGITSVNTEAFF. The CDR3 DNA sequence: TGTGCCAGCAGCTTAGGAGGGGGGATAACCTCAGTTAACACTGAAGCTTTCTTT. V is TRBV7-6 and J is TRBJ1-1; D possibly corresponds to TRBD1 (6 bases). CDR1 and CDR2 from the germline V gene are SGHVS and FNYEAQ. The CDR3 runs 18 residues. Deletions cut 1 base from V and 2 bases from J, with 20 bases between.

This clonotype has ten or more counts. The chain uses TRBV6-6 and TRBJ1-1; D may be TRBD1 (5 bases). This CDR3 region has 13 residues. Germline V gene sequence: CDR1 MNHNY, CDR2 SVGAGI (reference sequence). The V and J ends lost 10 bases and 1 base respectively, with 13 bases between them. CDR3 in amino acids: CAISQVENTEAFF. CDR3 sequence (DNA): TGTGCCATTTCACAGGTCGAGAACACTGAAGCTTTCTTT.

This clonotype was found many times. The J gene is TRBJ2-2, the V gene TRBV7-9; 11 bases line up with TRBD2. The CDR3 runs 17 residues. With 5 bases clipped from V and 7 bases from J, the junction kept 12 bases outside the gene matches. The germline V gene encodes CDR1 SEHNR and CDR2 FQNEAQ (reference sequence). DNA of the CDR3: TGTGCCAGCAGCCCACGACTAGCGGGGCCGGCGGGCGGGGAGCTGTTTTTT. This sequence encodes CASSPRLAGPAGGELFF.

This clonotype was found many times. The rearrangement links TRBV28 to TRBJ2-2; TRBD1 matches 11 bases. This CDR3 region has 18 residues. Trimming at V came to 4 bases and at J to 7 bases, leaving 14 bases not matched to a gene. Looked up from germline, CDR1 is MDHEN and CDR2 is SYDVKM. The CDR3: CASSSPTPDRGPGGELFF. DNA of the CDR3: TGTGCCAGCAGTTCCCCTACCCCGGACAGGGGGCCCGGCGGGGAGCTGTTTTTT.

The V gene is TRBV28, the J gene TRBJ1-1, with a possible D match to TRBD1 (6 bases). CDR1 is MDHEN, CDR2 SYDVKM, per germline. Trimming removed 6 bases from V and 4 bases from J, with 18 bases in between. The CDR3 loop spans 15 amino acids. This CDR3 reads CASSRVQGRVTEAFF. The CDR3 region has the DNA TGTGCCAGCAGCCGTGTACAGGGACGGGTCACTGAAGCTTTCTTT.

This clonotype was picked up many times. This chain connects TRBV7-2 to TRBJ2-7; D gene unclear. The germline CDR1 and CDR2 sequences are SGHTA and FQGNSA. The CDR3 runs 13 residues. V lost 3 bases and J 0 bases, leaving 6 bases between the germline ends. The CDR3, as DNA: TGTGCCAGCAGCTTTGGCGGCTCCTACGAGCAGTACTTC. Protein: CASSFGGSYEQYF. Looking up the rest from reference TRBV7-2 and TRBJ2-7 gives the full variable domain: GAGVSQSPSNKVTEKGKDVELRCDPISGHTALYWYRQSLGQGLEFLIYFQGNSAPDKSGLPSDRFSAERTGGSVSTLTIQRTQQEDSAVYLCASSFGGSYEQYFGPGTRLTVT.

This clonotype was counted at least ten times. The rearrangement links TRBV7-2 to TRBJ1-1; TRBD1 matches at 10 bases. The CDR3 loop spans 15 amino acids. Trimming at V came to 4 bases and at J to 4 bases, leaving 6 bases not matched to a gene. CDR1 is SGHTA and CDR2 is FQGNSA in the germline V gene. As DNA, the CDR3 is TGTGCCAGCAGCTCCGGACAGGGGGGCCCCACTGAAGCTTTCTTT. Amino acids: CASSSGQGGPTEAFF.

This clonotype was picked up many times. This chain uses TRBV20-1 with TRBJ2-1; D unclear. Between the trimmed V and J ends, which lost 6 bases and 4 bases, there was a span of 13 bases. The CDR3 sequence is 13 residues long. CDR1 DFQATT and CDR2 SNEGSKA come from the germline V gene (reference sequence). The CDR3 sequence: CSAGGGPYNEQFF. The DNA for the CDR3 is TGCAGTGCGGGTGGTGGGCCATACAATGAGCAGTTCTTC.

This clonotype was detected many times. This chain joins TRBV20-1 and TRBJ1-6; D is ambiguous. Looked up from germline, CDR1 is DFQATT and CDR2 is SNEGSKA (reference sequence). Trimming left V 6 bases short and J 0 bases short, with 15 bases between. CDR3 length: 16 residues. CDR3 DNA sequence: TGCAGTGCCCCCCCCCGGGCGAGCTCCTATAATTCACCCCTCCACTTT. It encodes CSAPPRASSYNSPLHF.

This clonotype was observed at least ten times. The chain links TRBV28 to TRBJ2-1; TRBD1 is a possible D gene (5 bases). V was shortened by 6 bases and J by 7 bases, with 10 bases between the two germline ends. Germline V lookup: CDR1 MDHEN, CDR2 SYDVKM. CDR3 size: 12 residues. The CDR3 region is CASSRQSNEQFF. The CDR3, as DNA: TGTGCCAGCAGCCGACAGTCAAATGAGCAGTTCTTC.

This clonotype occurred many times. The CDR3 loop is CASRGGGSRTDTQYF. CDR3 sequence (DNA): TGTGCCAGCAGGGGGGGCGGATCCCGCACAGATACGCAGTATTTT. This rearrangement joins TRBV28 to TRBJ2-3; D is possibly TRBD1 or TRBD2 (6 bases each). The germline V and J ends were trimmed by 6 bases and 1 base, with 14 bases remaining between them. The V gene's germline CDR1 is MDHEN and CDR2 SYDVKM. This CDR3 is 15 amino acids long. Combining the CDR3 with reference TRBV28 and TRBJ2-3 gives the whole variable domain DVKVTQSSRYLVKRTGEKVFLECVQDMDHENMFWYRQDPGLGLRLIYFSYDVKMKEKGDIPEGYSVSREKKERFSLILESASTNQTSMYLCASRGGGSRTDTQYFGPGTRLTVL.

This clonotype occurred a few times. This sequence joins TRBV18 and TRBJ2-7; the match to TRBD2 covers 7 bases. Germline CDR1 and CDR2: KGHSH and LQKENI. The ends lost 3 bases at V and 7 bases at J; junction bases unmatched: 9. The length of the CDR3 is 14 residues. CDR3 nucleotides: TGTGCCAGCTCACCTCTAAGCGGGGCCGGGGAGCAGTACTTC. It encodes CASSPLSGAGEQYF. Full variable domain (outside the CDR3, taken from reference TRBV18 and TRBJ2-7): NAGVMQNPRHLVRRRGQEARLRCSPMKGHSHVYWYRQLPEEGLKFMVYLQKENIIDESGMPKERFSAEFPKEGPSILRIQQVVRGDSAAYFCASSPLSGAGEQYFGPGTRLTVT.

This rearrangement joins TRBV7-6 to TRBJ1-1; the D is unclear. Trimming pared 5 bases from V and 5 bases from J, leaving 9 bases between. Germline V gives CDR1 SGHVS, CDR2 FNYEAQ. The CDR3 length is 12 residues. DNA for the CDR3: TGTGCCAGCAGCGCCGACGGAACTGAAGCTTTCTTT. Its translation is CASSADGTEAFF.

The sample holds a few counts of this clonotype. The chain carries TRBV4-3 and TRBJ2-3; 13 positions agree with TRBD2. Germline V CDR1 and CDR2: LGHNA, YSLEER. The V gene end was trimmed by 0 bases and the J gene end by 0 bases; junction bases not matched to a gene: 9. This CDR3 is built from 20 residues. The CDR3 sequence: CASSQDYGLAGESSTDTQYF. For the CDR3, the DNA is TGCGCCAGCAGCCAAGATTATGGACTAGCGGGGGAAAGTAGCACAGATACGCAGTATTTT.

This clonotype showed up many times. In DNA form, the CDR3 reads TGTGCCTGCCCCCTCCAGGGCCGTAGCTATGGCTACACCTTC. This translates into CACPLQGRSYGYTF. The rearrangement uses TRBV30 and TRBJ1-2; D may be TRBD1 (5 bases). Deletions cut 6 bases from V and 4 bases from J, with 18 bases between. The CDR3 extends over 14 amino acids. From germline, CDR1 is GTSNPN and CDR2 SVGIG (reference sequence).